This T cell receptor beta chain was documented in a study of cytomegalovirus exposure and HLA in healthy donors. In the study overall: For the roughly 390 genotyped donors, 80% to 90% fell within the Caucasian-associated ancestry cluster. Overall study findings and caveats: A few of the chains that were CMV-associated were confirmed in vitro to be specific for CMV antigens. The authors listed around 150 TCR beta chains as cytomegalovirus-associated. A missense DCLRE1C variant was associated with V- and J-gene trimming of TCR beta chains in a later analysis, and an independent cohort replicated the association.

On this clone: Its antigen remains unknown.

The germline V and J ends were trimmed by 1 base and 5 bases, with 9 bases remaining between them. Germline CDR1 reads SGHTA; CDR2 reads FQGNSA. This CDR3 region has 13 residues. The PCR had 60 Vbeta and 13 Jbeta primers. Profiled with immunoSEQ multiplex PCR; TCRdb holds only in-frame clones, not every one. Of 150,000 to 180,000 clones in the sample, over 70% were seen once. The chain employs TRBV7-2 and TRBJ2-7, with D unclear. Sequenced input: PBMCs. This clonotype was sampled from a man aged 25 to 40 in good health and CMV-seropositive. CDR3 bases: TGTGCCAGCAGCTTAGGCCTTCGGGACGAGCAGTACTTC. Its translation: CASSLGLRDEQYF.